This T cell receptor (beta chain) came from a study of human T cells and chemical hapten exposure (TCRdb year 2021). About the investigation overall: For sensitization, 2% DPC in acetone was applied to a roughly 2 cm by roughly 2 cm area of upper inner arm skin. Weekly therapeutic DPC doses were additionally applied to the scalp of patients throughout the approximately 24-week study period. Patch testing was performed on the upper back with Finn chambers containing 0.01% DPC, and the patch tests were scored after 6 days according to International Contact Dermatitis Research Group standards. Alopecia areata with under or over 50% scalp involvement, alopecia totalis and alopecia universalis were represented in the patient cohort, which was mostly female. Libraries were combined into a pool for sequencing, and differences in TCR yield between samples came mainly from small differences in library volumes within the pool. This study followed changes in the peripheral blood TCR repertoire in vivo during primary and secondary sensitization of alopecia patients to the hapten diphenylcyclopropenone (DPC). Blood samples were taken from patients before sensitization (week 0) and then at 2, 6 and about 24 weeks after DPC sensitization. Blood for TCR sequencing was provided by twenty-nine alopecia patients at one to four time points (pre-sensitization, 2, 6 and 24 weeks).

Note on this clonotype: Its specific antigen is unknown. Base qualities are not at hand, and no much larger clone is one base apart.

From V the trimming removes 3 bases and from J it removes 4 bases, while the gene matches leave 4 bases of the junction unaccounted for. Its CDR3 holds 15 amino acids, cysteine through phenylalanine. The only DNA kept is the CDR3, 45 bases in frame from the first base. The germline V gene (reference sequence) specifies DFQATT as CDR1 and SNEGSKA as CDR2. Per the publication, the time point label means: patch test 2, 6 weeks after DPC sensitization. This specimen's treatment or condition label, per the study, means: therapeutic diphenylcyclopropenone sensitization with weekly scalp DPC. At each patch-test visit, blood was drawn before the patch test was applied. To be eligible, patients had to be aged 18 to 70, diagnosed with alopecia and judged suitable for DPC therapy, while pregnant patients were excluded. Total RNA was extracted from unfractionated whole blood that had been collected in Tempus Blood RNA tubes.

Libraries were prepared through RACE. The instrument was a NextSeq 500. During library preparation, unique molecular identifiers were attached to individual cDNA molecules so that TCRs could be counted quantitatively and reproducibly. For every blood RNA sample, sequencing covered both the TCR alpha and TCR beta chains. The study's processing was this. A median of about 87,000 TCRs per sample was observed, with a range of about 23,224 to 750,000. The Decombinator software suite was used to annotate V, J and CDR3 in the TCR reads. For the PS versus PT1 abundance plots, all samples were subsampled to the same number of TCRs (28,000). TCRs were defined as expanded if absent before sensitization and observed at least eight times at the 2-week time point. TCRdb passed the public sequencing reads through fastp at Q25 and MiXCR, retaining productive beta sequences. Every entry covers one CDR3 protein and lists the most common genes and DNA from its rows. The V and J calls shown here were made by TCRdb, not taken from the authors' results. In all, the sample holds more than 75,000 distinct CDR3 sequences, and 7% to 10% of those were seen once. 2% to 2.5% of the sample goes to the ten largest clones.

General study outcomes and caveats: Compared with pre-sensitization or healthy control sets, expanded TCRs formed significantly more large CDR3 similarity clusters, which is consistent with antigen-driven responses. Repeated subsampling changed both the strength of the expansion versus patch-test correlation and the threshold at which that correlation became significant. The number of TCRs above 1 in 1000 frequency did not change with DPC sensitization; there was no evidence of global repertoire structure alterations. Patch test score correlated positively with the number of PT1 expanded TCRs, reaching significance at thresholds 8, 16 and 32 but not at 4. Because all patients had alopecia, a presumed autoimmune disease, the immune response of the patients might differ from that of healthy individuals.

The sequence came from a woman aged 40 to 49 with alopecia areata. Some clones in this sample may be carry-over from other donors' samples. This specimen consisted of whole blood, obtained in connection with sensitization to the hapten diphenylcyclopropenone (DPC). The chain is made from TRBV20-1 and TRBJ2-1; TRBD2 aligns with 12 central bases. This receptor has the CDR3 CSARRTSGDYNEQFF. In nucleotides, the sequence is TGCAGTGCTAGGCGGACTAGCGGGGATTACAATGAGCAGTTCTTC.